This T cell receptor (beta chain) was profiled in a study of spatial heterogeneity in lung cancer. The CDR3 covers 14 residues. The presence of a unique molecular identifier marked each TCR cDNA molecule. TCRdb reprocessed the 5' RACE reads via MiXCR and lists one record per CDR3 protein. The top ten clones hold about 6.8% of a sample with roughly 91,000 distinct CDR3 sequences, approximately 20% of them seen once. Time point meaning: sample taken at primary tumor resection. The input material, whole RNA from tumor, nontumor lung or frozen PBMC, was sequenced unsorted. This clonotype appeared a few times. What it binds is not known. Study-wide points: There were more appearances of ubiquitous expanded tumor TCRs in blood at resection than at follow-up.

This clonotype was obtained from a male donor with early-stage non-small cell lung cancer. Source: PBMCs, taken at surgery. J is TRBJ1-1 and V is TRBV21-1; TRBD1 was called by the table and not checked on the DNA. TRBV21-1 is designated a pseudogene. Here the CDR3 reads CASSRGTINTEAFF. In nucleotides, the CDR3 is TGTGCCAGCAGCAGGGGGACAATCAACACTGAAGCTTTCTTT.